The clone carrying this T cell receptor beta chain was seen a single time. Germline V CDR1 and CDR2: ENHRY, SYGVKD. The V gene end was trimmed by 6 bases and the J gene end by 7 bases; junction bases not matched to a gene: 8. The CDR3 runs 14 residues. Seattle researchers signed up patients amid active infection and tracked them longitudinally. The data were taken from a study of blood T cell repertoires in COVID-19. The overall study: Acute-phase and convalescent COVID-19 samples originated in the United States, Italy and Spain.

Original methodology: Scientists estimated how many nucleated cells there were by amplifying reference gene primers. Only in-frame clones appear in the TCRdb table, and some are missing; sequencing was by immunoSEQ multiplex PCR. The V and J calls and clone size were taken over from that table, and D and trimming were inferred from the DNA. Among about 150,000 clones listed, roughly 85% were seen once. The material sequenced was peripheral blood. This chain joins TRBV10-3 and TRBJ1-2; TRBD1 aligns across 10 bases. The TCR originated in a woman aged 55 to 70 with COVID-19, enrolled during active disease. CDR3 nucleotides: TGTGCCATCAGATCCGCGACAGGGGGCCTTGGCTACACCTTC. Residues: CAIRSATGGLGYTF.